This T cell receptor (beta chain) is from a study of blood T cell repertoires in COVID-19. Study summary: PBMCs, B-cell-depleted T cells, or T cells were the source of the cDNA or gDNA that made up the material.

Data came from immunoSEQ multiplex PCR; TCRdb stores just in-frame clones and leaves some out. The sample holds more than 200,000 clones; under 90% are singletons and the top ten take around 4%. Sequences were obtained from peripheral blood. The receptor comes from a man aged 55-75 years with acute or convalescent COVID-19.

CDR3 DNA: TGTGCCAGCAGGACTAGCGGGGGGGCGTACGAGCAGTACTTC. It encodes CASRTSGGAYEQYF. This rearrangement joins TRBV6-6 to TRBJ2-7; 14 bases are shared with TRBD2. J lost 4 bases, V lost 6 bases, and 2 bases had no gene match. Germline CDR1 MNHNY, CDR2 SVGAGI (reference sequence). The CDR3 length is 14 residues.